These 20 T cell receptor beta chains came from one sample sequenced in a study of OX40 agonist ivuxolimab in advanced cancers. Assay used: immunoSEQ multiplex PCR; TCRdb lists only in-frame clones, some missing. The data show under 70,000 clones, around 86% seen once. Sample: CD4+ or CD8+ T cells sorted from blood, taken in a trial of the OX40 agonist ivuxolimab. The origin of the receptors is an adult with an advanced solid tumor such as melanoma, head and neck, liver or kidney cancer.

This chain uses TRBV6-1 with TRBJ2-2, with 7 bases matching TRBD2. The CDR3 sequence is 16 residues long. Germline V gives CDR1 MNHNS, CDR2 SASEGT. V was clipped by 4 bases and J by 5 bases; unmatched bases: 10. CDR3 region: CASSGERGRETGELFF. CDR3 DNA: TGTGCCAGCAGTGGCGAGCGGGGACGGGAGACCGGGGAGCTGTTTTTT.

This chain links TRBV19 with TRBJ2-7; TRBD1 agrees at 8 bases. CDR3 length: 14 amino acids. Trimming took 4 bases from V and 4 from J; bases not matched to a gene: 6. Per the germline V gene, CDR1 is LNHDA and CDR2 is SQIVND (reference sequence). The CDR3 DNA reads as TGTGCCAGTAGTAGCAGACAGGGGAAATACGAGCAGTACTTC. Protein sequence: CASSSRQGKYEQYF. Combining the CDR3 with reference TRBV19 and TRBJ2-7 gives the whole variable domain DGGITQSPKYLFRKEGQNVTLSCEQNLNHDAMYWYRQDPGQGLRLIYYSQIVNDFQKGDIAEGYSVSREKKESFPLTVTSAQKNPTAFYLCASSSRQGKYEQYFGPGTRLTVT.

Written as DNA, the CDR3 is TGTGCCAGCAGCTTAGCCGAGGGAGATACGCAGTATTTT. Translation: CASSLAEGDTQYF. The rearrangement joins TRBV7-6 to TRBJ2-3, with D possibly being TRBD2 (5 bases). Germline V gives CDR1 SGHVS, CDR2 FNYEAQ. CDR3 length: 13 amino acids. V shed 0 bases and J shed 5 bases, with 6 bases lying between them.

The V and J genes are TRBV5-1 and TRBJ1-4, with D hard to call. Germline V gene data show CDR1 as SGHRS and CDR2 as YFSETQ. There are 16 residues in the CDR3. Trimming removed 0 bases at V and 2 bases at J, with 11 bases between. CDR3 bases: TGCGCCAGCAGCTTGGGGCCCCTTGGGACTAATGAAAAACTGTTTTTT. Its protein is CASSLGPLGTNEKLFF.

The chain carries TRBV7-9 and TRBJ2-1; 7 bases fit TRBD1. Germline trimming cut 5 bases from V and 6 bases from J; bases unmatched to any gene: 10. The length of the CDR3 is 15 residues. Germline CDR1 reads SEHNR; CDR2 reads FQNEAQ (reference sequence). Here the CDR3 DNA reads TGTGCCAGCAGCCTGGGACAGAATCCCGCCAATGAGCAGTTCTTC. As protein: CASSLGQNPANEQFF.

This chain uses TRBV10-3 with TRBJ2-6; TRBD1 or TRBD2 may be the D gene (5 bases each). The CDR3 is 16 residues long. The V and J ends lost 5 bases and 0 bases respectively, with 11 bases between them. Germline lookup yields CDR1 ENHRY and CDR2 SYGVKD. The CDR3 DNA is TGTGCCATCAGTCCGGGACGGAACTCTGGGGCCAACGTCCTGACTTTC. It codes for CAISPGRNSGANVLTF.

The J gene is TRBJ2-5, the V gene TRBV5-1; 9 bases fit TRBD2. Germline V gene lookup returns CDR1 SGHRS and CDR2 YFSETQ. The CDR3 extends over 16 amino acids. With 0 bases clipped from V and 7 bases from J, the junction kept 10 bases outside the gene matches. The CDR3 protein is CASSLEPGLAVGTQYF. CDR3 nucleotide sequence: TGCGCCAGCAGCTTGGAGCCGGGACTAGCCGTCGGGACCCAGTACTTC. Complete variable domain (other parts from reference TRBV5-1 and TRBJ2-5): KAGVTQTPRYLIKTRGQQVTLSCSPISGHRSVSWYQQTPGQGLQFLFEYFSETQRNKGNFPGRFSGRQFSNSRSEMNVSTLELGDSALYLCASSLEPGLAVGTQYFGPGTRLLVL.

V gene TRBV10-3 combines with J gene TRBJ1-5; D not certain. Per the germline V gene, CDR1 is ENHRY and CDR2 is SYGVKD. The CDR3 runs to 13 residues. V lost 3 bases, J lost 4 bases, and 7 bases lay in between. CDR3 sequence reads: CAISDAGNQPQHF. CDR3 in DNA: TGTGCCATCAGTGACGCCGGGAATCAGCCCCAGCATTTT.

The CDR3 protein is CASGRIAGTQETQYF. The CDR3, as DNA: TGTGCCAGCGGGCGCATAGCCGGGACACAAGAGACCCAGTACTTC. The chain recombines TRBV2 with TRBJ2-5, with D tentatively TRBD1 (6 bases). In germline, CDR1 is SNHLY, CDR2 FYNNEI. Deletions cut 8 bases from V and 2 bases from J, with 18 bases between. The CDR3 loop spans 15 amino acids. The full variable domain, rest sourced from reference TRBV2 and TRBJ2-5, is EPEVTQTPSHQVTQMGQEVILRCVPISNHLYFYWYRQILGQKVEFLVSFYNNEISEKSEIFDDQFSVERPDGSNFTLKIRSTKLEDSAMYFCASGRIAGTQETQYFGPGTRLLVL.

This chain links TRBV7-9 with TRBJ2-3; a possible D gene is TRBD1 (6 bases). Between the trimmed V and J ends, which lost 5 bases and 9 bases, there was a span of 21 bases. Per germline, CDR1 SEHNR and CDR2 FQNEAQ (reference sequence). This CDR3 is 15 amino acids long. The CDR3 bases are TGTGCCAGCAGCCCCCGACAGGCACCCACAGCAACGCAGTATTTT. Protein product: CASSPRQAPTATQYF.

The chain links TRBV7-8 to TRBJ2-6; D is uncertain. Trimming pared 2 bases from V and 0 bases from J, leaving 2 bases between. Per germline, CDR1 SGHVS and CDR2 FQNEAQ. The CDR3 has 14 residues. CDR3 amino acids: CASSLSSGANVLTF. For the CDR3, the DNA is TGTGCCAGCAGCTTAAGCTCTGGGGCCAACGTCCTGACTTTC.

This rearrangement joins TRBV7-9 to TRBJ2-1; TRBD2 aligns across 10 bases. V shed 7 bases, J shed 10 bases, and the junction held 10 bases outside the gene matches. The CDR3 is 14 amino acids. Germline V gene lookup returns CDR1 SEHNR and CDR2 FQNEAQ (reference sequence). CDR3 coding DNA: TGTGCCAGCAACCCGGGACTAGCGTCTTGGGAGCAGTTCTTC. It is translated as CASNPGLASWEQFF.

The V and J genes are TRBV5-4 and TRBJ2-2; TRBD2 agrees at 8 bases. The V gene end was trimmed by 7 bases and the J gene end by 5 bases; junction bases not matched to a gene: 16. Germline V gene sequence: CDR1 SGHNT, CDR2 YYREEE (reference sequence). The CDR3 is made up of 17 amino acids. The CDR3 DNA follows: TGTGCCAGCGGCAGCGCTAGCGGGTCCCCGGGTACCGGGGAGCTGTTTTTT. Translating gives CASGSASGSPGTGELFF.

The rearrangement uses TRBV28 and TRBJ2-1; D remains unclear. Germline V CDR1 and CDR2: MDHEN, SYDVKM. V was trimmed by 5 bases and J by 8 bases, leaving 7 bases between them. There are 11 residues in the CDR3. The CDR3 is CASSLSHEQFF. CDR3 DNA sequence: TGTGCCAGCAGTCTTTCGCATGAGCAGTTCTTC.

This chain links TRBV5-4 with TRBJ2-3, with D perhaps TRBD2 (7 bases). The germline V gene has CDR1 SGHNT and CDR2 YYREEE (reference sequence). CDR3 length: 14 residues. Trimming pared 0 bases from V and 9 bases from J, leaving 14 bases between. The CDR3 sequence is CASSLARGGETQYF. DNA for the CDR3: TGTGCCAGCAGCTTGGCAAGAGGGGGGGAGACGCAGTATTTT.

The genes are TRBV28 and TRBJ2-3; 7 positions agree with TRBD2. The trim removed 4 bases at V and 1 base at J, leaving 8 bases unmatched. CDR1 and CDR2 from the germline V gene are MDHEN and SYDVKM. CDR3 length: 16 amino acids. The CDR3 region is CASSSSNLAGTDTQYF. DNA of the CDR3: TGTGCCAGCAGTTCATCGAATCTAGCGGGCACAGATACGCAGTATTTT. Variable domain in full (rest from reference TRBV28 and TRBJ2-3): DVKVTQSSRYLVKRTGEKVFLECVQDMDHENMFWYRQDPGLGLRLIYFSYDVKMKEKGDIPEGYSVSREKKERFSLILESASTNQTSMYLCASSSSNLAGTDTQYFGPGTRLTVL.

V is TRBV25-1 and J is TRBJ2-5; 10 bases fit TRBD2. The germline V gene encodes CDR1 MGHDK and CDR2 SYGVNS. J was trimmed by 2 bases and V by 5 bases; bases with no gene match: 14. The CDR3 is 18 residues long. CDR3 protein: CASSKGVLAGVGQETQYF. CDR3 bases: TGTGCCAGCAGTAAGGGGGTGCTAGCGGGAGTGGGGCAAGAGACCCAGTACTTC.

The CDR3 spells CASSIDGGSPNNEQFF. The CDR3 DNA sequence: TGTGCCAGTAGTATAGATGGCGGGAGCCCGAACAATGAGCAGTTCTTC. The chain employs TRBV19 and TRBJ2-1; 7 bases are a match to TRBD2. V was pared by 0 bases and J by 5 bases, with 7 bases of the junction left unmatched. The germline gives CDR1 LNHDA, CDR2 SQIVND (reference sequence). The CDR3 sequence is 16 residues long.

This clone appeared a single time. The same CDR3 also results from other DNA sequences found in this sample. This chain links TRBV6-6 with TRBJ2-7; D gene unclear. Germline V gene sequence: CDR1 MNHNY, CDR2 SVGAGI (reference sequence). Trimming pared 0 bases from V and 7 bases from J, leaving 4 bases between. The CDR3 extends over 11 amino acids. Written as DNA, the CDR3 is TGTGCCAGCAGTTACTCCGGTGAGCAGTACTTC. Its translation is CASSYSGEQYF.

This rearrangement joins TRBV9 to TRBJ2-1; TRBD2 is a possible D gene (5 bases). The length of the CDR3 is 13 residues. Germline lookup yields CDR1 SGDLS and CDR2 YYNGEE. Trimming removed 3 bases from V and 9 bases from J, with 13 bases in between. CDR3 sequence: CASSAQDSGEQFF. The CDR3 nucleotides are TGTGCCAGCAGCGCGCAGGACTCGGGTGAGCAGTTCTTC.